Below, 21 T cell receptor beta chains from the same sample are listed, as sequenced in a study of T cell repertoires in cytomegalovirus infection. These receptors have no identified antigens. MiXCR, run by TCRdb on the reads, gives a single entry per CDR3 protein. The sample contains hundreds of thousands of distinct CDR3 sequences, around 31% of which appear only once. The specimen was cultured CD8+ T cells from PBMCs, collected from culture after CMV antigen stimulation. These receptors were taken from a human donor in good health (CMV status not recorded). Some clones in this sample may be carry-over from other donors' samples.

The chain combines TRBV25-1 with TRBJ1-6; TRBD1 matches at 9 bases. Germline values: CDR1 MGHDK, CDR2 SYGVNS. This CDR3 comprises 13 residues. J gave up 7 bases and V 11 bases, and 6 bases lay outside the gene matches. CDR3 region: CACRDRENSPLHF. The CDR3 nucleotides read TGTGCCTGCCGGGACAGGGAGAATTCACCCCTCCACTTT.

This chain links TRBV2 with TRBJ1-2; no firm D call. Germline loops: CDR1 SNHLY, CDR2 FYNNEI. CDR3 size: 14 residues. The germline V and J ends were trimmed by 0 bases and 2 bases, with 7 bases remaining between them. CDR3 loop: CASSEAVKNYGYTF. The CDR3 DNA reads TGTGCCAGCAGTGAAGCGGTTAAGAACTATGGCTACACCTTC.

V gene TRBV7-9 combines with J gene TRBJ1-5; TRBD1 is a possible D gene (5 bases). Germline V gene data show CDR1 as SEHNR and CDR2 as FQNEAQ (reference sequence). The CDR3 sequence is 16 residues long. V lost 0 bases and J lost 0, with 9 bases in between. The CDR3 region has the DNA TGTGCCAGCAGCTTAGCGGTGAGGGGTAGCAATCAGCCCCAGCATTTT. This codes for CASSLAVRGSNQPQHF.

This clonotype was seen once. The chain uses TRBV5-1 and TRBJ2-7; TRBD1 aligns across 8 bases. CDR3 size: 15 residues. Looked up from germline, CDR1 is SGHRS and CDR2 is YFSETQ. The junction had 8 bases not matched to a gene; V was cut back by 3 bases and J by 3 bases. As DNA, the CDR3 is TGCGCCAGCAGCTCCTGGACAGGGAGTATCTACGAGCAGTACTTC. Protein product: CASSSWTGSIYEQYF.

The gene calls are TRBV11-2 and TRBJ1-1; D may be TRBD1 (5 bases). The CDR3 is made up of 14 amino acids. In germline, CDR1 is SGHAT, CDR2 FQNNGV. Trimming shortened V by 5 bases and J by 10 bases, and 20 bases separated the two germline ends. CDR3 protein: CASSHSGRRPVAFF. The CDR3 region has the DNA TGTGCCAGCAGCCACTCGGGACGCCGGCCGGTAGCTTTCTTT.

This clonotype was detected ten times or more. The chain is built from TRBV27 and TRBJ1-1; D is perhaps TRBD1 (5 bases). The CDR3 sequence is 14 residues long. Germline V gene data show CDR1 as MNHEY and CDR2 as SMNVEV (reference sequence). Between the trimmed V and J ends, which lost 6 bases and 2 bases, there was a span of 13 bases. The CDR3 reads CASSLTRGNTEAFF. The CDR3 nucleotides read TGTGCCAGCAGCTTAACGAGGGGAAACACTGAAGCTTTCTTT.

This clonotype appeared a few times. This chain uses TRBV19 with TRBJ2-2; tentative D call: TRBD1 (5 bases). Trimming pared 3 bases from V and 4 bases from J, leaving 9 bases between. From germline, CDR1 is LNHDA and CDR2 SQIVND (reference sequence). This CDR3 region has 14 residues. The CDR3 here is CASSMAGSTGELFF. The CDR3 coding sequence is TGTGCCAGTAGTATGGCAGGGTCCACCGGGGAGCTGTTTTTT.

The chain combines TRBV27 with TRBJ1-1; D is uncertain. Between the trimmed V and J ends, which lost 8 bases and 5 bases, there was a span of 12 bases. CDR1 and CDR2 from the germline V gene are MNHEY and SMNVEV (reference sequence). The CDR3 covers 12 residues. CDR3 loop: CASGFRRTEAFF. The CDR3 bases are TGTGCCAGCGGGTTTCGGAGGACTGAAGCTTTCTTT.

This clonotype was seen repeatedly, ten times or more. The chain recombines TRBV7-2 with TRBJ2-3, with 9 bases matching TRBD1. The V gene's germline CDR1 is SGHTA and CDR2 FQGNSA. Trimming at V came to 0 bases and at J to 1 base, leaving 5 bases not matched to a gene. CDR3 length: 17 amino acids. CDR3 sequence (DNA): TGTGCCAGCAGCTTAGCGCTAAGGACAGGGGGCACAGATACGCAGTATTTT. It is translated as CASSLALRTGGTDTQYF.

Points on this clonotype: One end of the junction is discordant with germline, which a read error may explain. This chain joins TRBV7-6 and TRBJ2-1; TRBD1 is a possible D gene (5 bases). The CDR3 extends over 15 amino acids. Germline V gives CDR1 SGHVS, CDR2 FNYEAQ. The CDR3 region has the DNA TGTGTCAGCAGTAGGGGCCTGAGCTCCTACAATGAGCAGTTCTTC. Encoded protein: CVSSRGLSSYNEQFF.

V and J are TRBV7-9 and TRBJ2-3, with TRBD2 matching 10 bases. The CDR3 is 15 amino acids. V dropped 6 bases and J dropped 5; count of bases not matched to a gene: 8. The V gene's germline CDR1 is SEHNR and CDR2 FQNEAQ (reference sequence). This CDR3 is CASRAGGLGGDTQYF. The DNA for the CDR3 is TGTGCCAGCAGAGCGGGGGGGCTCGGGGGAGATACGCAGTATTTT. The complete variable domain, with remaining parts taken from reference TRBV7-9 and TRBJ2-3, reads DTGVSQNPRHKITKRGQNVTFRCDPISEHNRLYWYRQTLGQGPEFLTYFQNEAQLEKSRLLSDRFSAERPKGSFSTLEIQRTEQGDSAMYLCASRAGGLGGDTQYFGPGTRLTVL.

In the case of this clonotype: An end of the junction does not agree with germline; a read error may underlie this. V and J are TRBV15 and TRBJ2-3; tentative D call: TRBD2 (6 bases). CDR1 is LNHNV, CDR2 YYDKDF, per germline (reference sequence). The CDR3 has 16 residues. The DNA of the CDR3 is TGTGTCACCAGCAGAGATTCCACGGGGAGGCGAGATACGCAGTATTTT. Residues: CVTSRDSTGRRDTQYF.

The J gene is TRBJ2-7, the V gene TRBV12-5; TRBD1 might be the D (5 bases). The CDR3 has 11 amino acids. Germline V gives CDR1 LGHNT, CDR2 FRNRAP. The ends were cut back, 6 bases at V and 7 bases at J, with 10 bases in the middle. The CDR3 region has the DNA TGTGCTAGTGGCTGGGGCCCTGAGCAGTACTTC. Translated, it gives CASGWGPEQYF.

The V call is TRBV27, the J call TRBJ1-4; D unresolved. Trimming left V 7 bases short and J 0 bases short, with 12 bases between. The CDR3 sequence is 15 residues long. Germline V gene lookup returns CDR1 MNHEY and CDR2 SMNVEV (reference sequence). The CDR3 DNA is TGTGCCAGCAAATGGGTGTCTGCAACTAATGAAAAACTGTTTTTT. As protein: CASKWVSATNEKLFF.

This sequence joins TRBV19 and TRBJ2-2, with 7 bases matching TRBD2. This CDR3 is 16 amino acids long. Germline V gene sequence: CDR1 LNHDA, CDR2 SQIVND (reference sequence). The V segment lost 7 bases and the J segment 0 bases; nucleotides outside the gene matches: 8. The CDR3 reads CASTRQRGANTGELFF. In DNA form, the CDR3 reads TGTGCCAGTACCCGCCAACGGGGGGCGAACACCGGGGAGCTGTTTTTT.

This clonotype was counted a few times. The chain joins TRBV5-1 to TRBJ2-2; D remains unclear. The germline V gene encodes CDR1 SGHRS and CDR2 YFSETQ. V dropped 3 bases and J dropped 0 bases, with 9 bases sitting between them. This CDR3 is built from 15 residues. The DNA of the CDR3 is TGCGCCAGCAGCTCGACGGACGCGAACACCGGGGAGCTGTTTTTT. Amino acid sequence: CASSSTDANTGELFF. Full variable domain (outside the CDR3, taken from reference TRBV5-1 and TRBJ2-2): KAGVTQTPRYLIKTRGQQVTLSCSPISGHRSVSWYQQTPGQGLQFLFEYFSETQRNKGNFPGRFSGRQFSNSRSEMNVSTLELGDSALYLCASSSTDANTGELFFGEGSRLTVL.

The rearrangement links TRBV3-1 to TRBJ2-5; unclear D gene. V shed 4 bases and J shed 4 bases, with 22 bases lying between them. Per germline, CDR1 LGHDT and CDR2 YNNKEL (reference sequence). This CDR3 has 17 amino acids. CDR3: CASSPMGSTFVIETQYF. In nucleotides, the CDR3 is TGTGCCAGCAGCCCGATGGGTAGTACATTCGTGATAGAGACCCAGTACTTC.

The rearrangement links TRBV29-1 to TRBJ1-2, with 7 bases lining up with TRBD1. This CDR3 comprises 16 residues. The J segment lost 4 bases and the V segment lost 0 bases, leaving 11 bases of the junction unmatched. The V gene's germline CDR1 is SQVTM and CDR2 ANQGSEA. Here the CDR3 reads CSVEDRAGGDGYGYTF. The CDR3 DNA follows: TGCAGCGTTGAAGATAGGGCAGGGGGGGACGGCTATGGCTACACCTTC.

This clonotype was counted only a few times. The chain is built from TRBV10-2 and TRBJ2-1; TRBD2 matches 9 bases. This CDR3 is 14 amino acids long. CDR1 WSHSY and CDR2 SAAADI come from the germline V gene. Unmatched junction bases numbered 2, after V lost 0 bases and J lost 8 bases. The CDR3 DNA reads as TGCGCCAGCAGTGAGTCGCGGGGGGGTGATGAGCAGTTCTTC. Its translation is CASSESRGGDEQFF.

The chain combines TRBV7-9 with TRBJ1-2; unclear D gene. The CDR3 consists of 14 residues. CDR1 and CDR2 from the germline V gene are SEHNR and FQNEAQ (reference sequence). Trimming took 1 base from V and 3 from J, leaving 9 bases between them. The CDR3 nucleotides read TGTGCCAGCAGCTTAGTGGACTTCTACTATGGCTACACCTTC. As protein: CASSLVDFYYGYTF.

The chain has TRBV19 and TRBJ2-1, with 7 nucleotides matching TRBD2. V gave up 1 base and J gave up 6 bases; unmatched junction bases: 3. The germline V gene has CDR1 LNHDA and CDR2 SQIVND (reference sequence). The CDR3 contains 14 residues. CDR3 sequence: CASSIAGGFNEQFF. The CDR3 DNA reads TGTGCCAGTAGTATAGCGGGGGGTTTCAATGAGCAGTTCTTC.